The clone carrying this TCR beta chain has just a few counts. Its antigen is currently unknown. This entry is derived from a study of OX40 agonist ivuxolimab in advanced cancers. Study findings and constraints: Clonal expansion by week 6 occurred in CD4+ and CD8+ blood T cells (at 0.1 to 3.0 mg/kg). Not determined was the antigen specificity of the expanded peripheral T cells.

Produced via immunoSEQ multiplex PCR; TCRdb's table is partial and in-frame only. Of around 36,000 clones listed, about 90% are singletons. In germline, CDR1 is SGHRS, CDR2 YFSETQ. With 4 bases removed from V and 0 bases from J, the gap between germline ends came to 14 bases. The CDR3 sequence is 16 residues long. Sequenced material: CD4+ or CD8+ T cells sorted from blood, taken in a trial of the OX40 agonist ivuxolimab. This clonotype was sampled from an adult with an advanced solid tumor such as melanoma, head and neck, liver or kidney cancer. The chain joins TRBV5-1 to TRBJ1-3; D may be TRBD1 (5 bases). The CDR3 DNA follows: TGCGCCAGCAGCACCGGACGGGGGAGCTCTGGAAACACCATATATTTT. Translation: CASSTGRGSSGNTIYF. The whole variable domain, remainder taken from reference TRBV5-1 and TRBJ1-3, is KAGVTQTPRYLIKTRGQQVTLSCSPISGHRSVSWYQQTPGQGLQFLFEYFSETQRNKGNFPGRFSGRQFSNSRSEMNVSTLELGDSALYLCASSTGRGSSGNTIYFGEGSWLTVV.